This T cell receptor beta chain was observed in a study of cytomegalovirus exposure and HLA in healthy donors. Comments on this clone: Antigen: not known.

General study results and limits: The study put some 150 TCR beta chains on its list as cytomegalovirus-associated.

PCR involved 60 Vbeta and 13 Jbeta primers. Assay used: immunoSEQ multiplex PCR; TCRdb lists only in-frame clones, some missing. Here the sample spans about 140,000 clones, approximately 80% being singletons. Trimming cost V 4 bases and J 5 bases; bases outside gene matches: 4. The CDR3 runs to 13 residues. Germline V CDR1 and CDR2: SGHNT, YENEEA. The specimen sequenced was PBMCs. The genes are TRBV11-3 and TRBJ2-7, with TRBD1 matching 8 bases. The sequence was collected from a man aged 40-55 years in good health and CMV-seropositive. The CDR3 DNA sequence: TGTGCCAGCAGCTGGACAGGGAATAACGAGCAGTACTTC. This codes for CASSWTGNNEQYF.